These T cell receptor beta chains were read from a single sample in a study of blood T cell repertoires in COVID-19. Sequenced by immunoSEQ multiplex PCR; TCRdb stores in-frame clones only, minus some. The sample consists of over 60,000 clones, about 81% of them appearing once. The sequenced material came from peripheral blood. The source is a human donor in a cohort sampled during active COVID-19. Both conserved end residues are part of each CDR3. Each record gives: V gene, D gene, clone size, J gene, CDR3 DNA, CDR3 protein. D genes are given only for firm matches. Size tells how often a clone was seen (once, few, many) or the class of an expanded clone, and some rows leave it out.

V: TRBV30; D: -; size: -; J: TRBJ2-3; DNA: TGTGCCTGGGACAGGACGCTTGCAGATACGCAGTATTTT; CDR3: CAWDRTLADTQYF
V: TRBV18; D: -; size: -; J: TRBJ2-7; DNA: TGTGCCAGCGCGAAGGGCGGGGACTCCTACGAGCAGTACTTC; CDR3: CASAKGGDSYEQYF
V: TRBV11-2; D: TRBD1; size: -; J: TRBJ2-7; DNA: TGTGCCAGCAGCTCGGACAGGGGGCTTGACCACGAGCAGTACTTC; CDR3: CASSSDRGLDHEQYF
V: TRBV30; D: TRBD1; size: few; J: TRBJ1-3; DNA: TGTGCCTGGAGCGGACAGGGGCTTGGAAACACCATATATTTT; CDR3: CAWSGQGLGNTIYF
V: TRBV7-6; D: TRBD1; size: -; J: TRBJ2-1; DNA: TGTGCCAGCAGCGATGAGGGACAGGGCCAATTCTTC; CDR3: CASSDEGQGQFF
V: TRBV9; D: -; size: -; J: TRBJ2-7; DNA: TGTGCCAGCAGCGGGGGACTGTTTCACTACGAGCAGTACTTC; CDR3: CASSGGLFHYEQYF
V: TRBV6-5; D: -; size: -; J: TRBJ1-5; DNA: TGTGCCAGCAGACAGGGCACTTATAGCAATCAGCCCCAGCATTTT; CDR3: CASRQGTYSNQPQHF
V: TRBV2; D: -; size: -; J: TRBJ2-2; DNA: TGTGCCAGCAGTGCCCAGTACACCGGGGAGCTGTTTTTT; CDR3: CASSAQYTGELFF
V: TRBV5-8; D: TRBD1; size: few; J: TRBJ1-6; DNA: TGTGCCAGCAGTTGGGGACAGGGGGATTCACCCCTCCACTTT; CDR3: CASSWGQGDSPLHF
V: TRBV2; D: -; size: -; J: TRBJ1-5; DNA: TGTGCCAGCAGTGAACAACCGGGGATCAGGAATCAGCCCCAGCATTTT; CDR3: CASSEQPGIRNQPQHF
V: TRBV5-4; D: -; size: -; J: TRBJ1-6; DNA: TGTGCCAGCAGCCGGACACAGGCGAATTCACCCCTCCACTTT; CDR3: CASSRTQANSPLHF
V: TRBV7-9; D: TRBD1; size: -; J: TRBJ1-5; DNA: TGTGCCAGCAGCCCGGGACAGGGGGGACGGAGCAATCAGCCCCAGCATTTT; CDR3: CASSPGQGGRSNQPQHF
V: TRBV11-2; D: -; size: few; J: TRBJ1-1; DNA: TGTGCCAGCAGCCGGCACGTCGAGGCAACTTTCTTT; CDR3: CASSRHVEATFF
V: TRBV6-2/TRBV6-3; D: TRBD1; size: -; J: TRBJ1-6; DNA: TGTGCCAGCAGTTCGGACAGGGGCAGCTTCGTGGGTTCACCCCTCCACTTT; CDR3: CASSSDRGSFVGSPLHF
V: TRBV2; D: -; size: -; J: TRBJ1-1; DNA: TGTGCCAGCAGTAGATTTGGGTCGGGGGGTAACACTGAAGCTTTCTTT; CDR3: CASSRFGSGGNTEAFF
V: TRBV5-1; D: TRBD2; size: -; J: TRBJ2-1; DNA: TGCGCCAGCAGCTTGAGAGCGGGGACTAGCGGGGGGAATGAGCAGTTCTTC; CDR3: CASSLRAGTSGGNEQFF
V: TRBV7-9; D: -; size: -; J: TRBJ2-3; DNA: TGTGCCAGCAGCTTAGAGGGGAGCACAGATACGCAGTATTTT; CDR3: CASSLEGSTDTQYF